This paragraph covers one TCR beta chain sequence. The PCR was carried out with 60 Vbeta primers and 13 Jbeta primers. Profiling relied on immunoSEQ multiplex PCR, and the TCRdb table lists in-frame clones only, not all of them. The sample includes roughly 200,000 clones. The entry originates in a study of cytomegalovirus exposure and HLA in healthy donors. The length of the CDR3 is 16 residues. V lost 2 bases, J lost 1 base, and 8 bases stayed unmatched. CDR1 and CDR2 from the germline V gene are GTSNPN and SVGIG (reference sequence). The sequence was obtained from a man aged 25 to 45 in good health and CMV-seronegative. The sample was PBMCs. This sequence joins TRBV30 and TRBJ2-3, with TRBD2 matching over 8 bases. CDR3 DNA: TGTGCCTGGAGTATACTTAGCGGGACTCGCACAGATACGCAGTATTTT. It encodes CAWSILSGTRTDTQYF. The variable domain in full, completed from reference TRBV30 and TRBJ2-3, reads SQTIHQWPATLVQPVGSPLSLECTVEGTSNPNLYWYRQAAGRGLQLLFYSVGIGQISSEVPQNLSASRPQDRQFILSSKKLLLSDSGFYLCAWSILSGTRTDTQYFGPGTRLTVL.